One sample yielded the 12 T cell receptor beta chains listed below, sequenced in a study of identical twins. Each CDR3 protein is one row after TCRdb ran MiXCR on the 5' RACE reads. This table holds some 460,000 distinct CDR3 sequences, 12% to 15% found once. This sample was also put to use in a study of yellow fever vaccine responses in identical twins.

The sample taken for sequencing was CD4+ T cells sorted from blood. All receptors derive from a young woman in good health.

This clonotype was seen repeatedly, ten times or more. The chain carries TRBV2 and TRBJ1-5, with TRBD1 as a possible D gene (5 bases). The CDR3 has 12 amino acids. The V gene's germline CDR1 is SNHLY and CDR2 FYNNEI. Trimming stripped 6 bases from V and 4 bases from J, with 7 bases between. CDR3 in amino acids: CASSRANQPQHF. The CDR3 nucleotides read TGTGCCAGCAGCAGGGCAAATCAGCCCCAGCATTTT.

CDR3 loop: CASSYSTRGEQYF. CDR3 sequence (DNA): TGTGCCAGCAGTTACTCGACCAGGGGCGAGCAGTACTTC. The rearrangement joins TRBV6-5 to TRBJ2-7; tentative D call: TRBD1 (6 bases). This CDR3 is built from 13 residues. Germline CDR1 is MNHEY and CDR2 is SVGAGI. V lost 0 bases and J lost 6, with 9 bases in between.

The V call is TRBV27, the J call TRBJ2-7; D is possibly TRBD1 or TRBD2 (6 bases each). Deletions cut 3 bases from V and 0 bases from J, with 12 bases between. Germline CDR1 reads MNHEY; CDR2 reads SMNVEV (reference sequence). This CDR3 comprises 15 residues. The CDR3 coding sequence is TGTGCCAGCAGTTTGAGGCGGGACATCTCCTACGAGCAGTACTTC. Its protein product is CASSLRRDISYEQYF.

There are many counts of this clonotype. The chain is built from TRBV20-1 and TRBJ2-1, with D perhaps TRBD2 (5 bases). Trimming cost V 6 bases and J 0 bases, with 18 bases left between them. This CDR3 is built from 16 residues. Germline loops: CDR1 DFQATT, CDR2 SNEGSKA (reference sequence). CDR3: CSATGKAVNSYNEQFF. CDR3 coding DNA: TGCAGTGCGACCGGGAAAGCGGTTAACTCCTACAATGAGCAGTTCTTC.

This clonotype was picked up a small number of times. The gene calls are TRBV6-2 or TRBV6-3 and TRBJ2-7; D gene uncertain. CDR3 length: 14 residues. V was cut by 5 bases and J by 0 bases, with 11 bases left in between. The germline CDR1 and CDR2 sequences are MNHEY and SVGEGT. CDR3 DNA: TGTGCCAGCAGTAAGGACGGTGTCTCCTACGAGCAGTACTTC. This codes for CASSKDGVSYEQYF.

The chain employs TRBV24-1 and TRBJ2-3, with a weak D call TRBD1 (5 bases). Trimming stripped 9 bases from V and 2 bases from J, with 14 bases between. There are 14 residues in the CDR3. The germline CDR1 and CDR2 sequences are KGHDR and SFDVKD. The CDR3 DNA is TGTGCCACCGGGGAAGACAGTGCCACAGATACGCAGTATTTT. The encoded protein is CATGEDSATDTQYF.

The V call is TRBV10-3, the J call TRBJ2-3; 7 positions match TRBD1. Per the germline V gene, CDR1 is ENHRY and CDR2 is SYGVKD. The CDR3 totals 14 residues. V dropped 8 bases and J dropped 0; count of bases not matched to a gene: 5. CDR3 DNA sequence: TGTGCCATCCAGGGGGTAACTAGCACAGATACGCAGTATTTT. Its translation: CAIQGVTSTDTQYF.

This clonotype occurred a few times. CDR3 sequence: CSVGGIQTADTQYF. The CDR3 DNA is TGCAGCGTTGGGGGTATCCAGACTGCGGATACGCAGTATTTT. The V and J genes are TRBV29-1 and TRBJ2-3; D unresolved. Trimming stripped 4 bases from V and 6 bases from J, with 17 bases between. The CDR3 extends over 14 amino acids. Germline V gives CDR1 SQVTM, CDR2 ANQGSEA.

This chain links TRBV9 with TRBJ2-5; 11 positions agree with TRBD2. With 1 base clipped from V and 3 bases from J, the junction kept 2 bases outside the gene matches. CDR1 and CDR2 from the germline V gene are SGDLS and YYNGEE. The CDR3 has 15 residues. The CDR3 reads CASSVKTSGKETQYF. The DNA of the CDR3 is TGTGCCAGCAGCGTAAAGACTAGCGGGAAAGAGACCCAGTACTTC.

The chain employs TRBV2 and TRBJ2-1, with 10 bases identical to TRBD2. This CDR3 comprises 15 residues. J gave up 6 bases and V 1 base, and 3 bases lay outside the gene matches. Per germline, CDR1 SNHLY and CDR2 FYNNEI. The CDR3 nucleotides are TGTGCCAGCAGTGAAGTAGCGGGGGGACTCAATGAGCAGTTCTTC. The encoded protein is CASSEVAGGLNEQFF.

This clonotype occurred a few times. V is TRBV4-3 and J is TRBJ1-2; the D gene is possibly TRBD1 (6 bases). There are 17 residues in the CDR3. The V end was cut by 0 bases, the J end by 6 bases, with 20 bases between. Germline V gives CDR1 LGHNA, CDR2 YSLEER. The CDR3 DNA follows: TGCGCCAGCAGCCAAGATAGAGTCCGGGGGGCGATACATGGCTACACCTTC. Protein sequence: CASSQDRVRGAIHGYTF.

V gene TRBV5-1 combines with J gene TRBJ2-1; 7 bases line up with TRBD2. CDR3 length equals 16 residues. V was clipped by 0 bases and J by 8 bases; unmatched bases: 11. The germline gives CDR1 SGHRS, CDR2 YFSETQ. CDR3 protein: CASSLARDYVRDEQFF. The CDR3 DNA reads TGCGCCAGCAGCTTGGCCCGGGACTACGTCCGGGATGAGCAGTTCTTC.